A single sample is the source of the 15 T cell receptor beta chains below, sequenced in a study of blood T cells in healthy people across ages. Combining a sample-barcoded 5' primer with a J-beta primer mix, a second PCR ran for roughly 6 to 11 cycles. TCRdb re-analysed the 5' RACE reads in MiXCR, keeping a single row per CDR3 protein. The profile shows around 800,000 distinct CDR3 sequences, about 42% of them singletons. Sequencing was done on a sample of blood. All receptors derive from a man older than 75 in good health.

The V gene is TRBV7-9, the J gene TRBJ2-1, with a possible D match to TRBD1 (6 bases). This CDR3 has 13 residues. Trimming cost V 1 base and J 7 bases, with 8 bases left between them. Germline V gene data show CDR1 as SEHNR and CDR2 as FQNEAQ (reference sequence). The CDR3 DNA reads TGTGCCAGCAGCTTAGGGGGGCCTAATGAGCAGTTCTTC. Translating it yields CASSLGGPNEQFF.

This clonotype was counted a few times. The rearrangement joins TRBV5-1 to TRBJ2-1; tentative D call: TRBD2 (6 bases). Germline loops: CDR1 SGHRS, CDR2 YFSETQ. The CDR3 sequence is 14 residues long. V was pared by 5 bases and J by 8 bases, with 17 bases between. CDR3 sequence: CASSWKWGVHEQFF. CDR3 DNA: TGCGCCAGCAGTTGGAAATGGGGGGTCCATGAGCAGTTCTTC.

The chain has TRBV20-1 and TRBJ1-5; TRBD1 is a possible D gene (5 bases). The germline V gene has CDR1 DFQATT and CDR2 SNEGSKA (reference sequence). Trimming took off 2 bases at V and 5 bases at J, with 7 bases between the two ends. The CDR3 has 12 residues. The CDR3 DNA is TGCAGTGCTAGAAAGGGGCATCAGCCCCAGCATTTT. This translates into CSARKGHQPQHF.

The chain couples TRBV6-6 to TRBJ2-7; no clear D. Germline V gene lookup returns CDR1 MNHNY and CDR2 SVGAGI (reference sequence). The CDR3 covers 14 residues. V lost 7 bases and J 4 bases, leaving 17 bases between the germline ends. CDR3: CASTQTPLPYEQYF. Here the CDR3 DNA reads TGTGCCAGCACCCAAACCCCCCTCCCGTACGAGCAGTACTTC.

This chain uses TRBV7-2 with TRBJ1-1; no clear D. This CDR3 has 13 amino acids. Per the germline V gene, CDR1 is SGHTA and CDR2 is FQGNSA. Trimming shortened V by 2 bases and J by 1 base, and 5 bases separated the two germline ends. This CDR3 reads CASSLLPNTEAFF. Written as DNA, the CDR3 is TGTGCCAGCAGCTTATTACCGAACACTGAAGCTTTCTTT.

The DNA for the CDR3 is TGTGCCAGCAGCAAAGACGACGGGAACTATGGCTACACCTTC. The encoded protein is CASSKDDGNYGYTF. This chain connects TRBV9 to TRBJ1-2; the D is unclear. Germline V gives CDR1 SGDLS, CDR2 YYNGEE. Trimming took 4 bases from V and 2 from J, leaving 12 bases between them. There are 14 residues in the CDR3.

This clonotype was counted only a few times. The chain links TRBV27 to TRBJ2-7; 8 positions agree with TRBD1. This CDR3 spans 15 amino acids. J gave up 3 bases and V 6 bases, and 10 bases lay outside the gene matches. Germline V gives CDR1 MNHEY, CDR2 SMNVEV (reference sequence). CDR3 protein: CASSQTPDRVYEQYF. As DNA, the CDR3 is TGTGCCAGCAGCCAAACCCCGGACAGGGTCTACGAGCAGTACTTC.

This clonotype came up a few times. The rearrangement uses TRBV2 and TRBJ2-2; no clear D gene. The V end was cut by 3 bases, the J end by 3 bases, with 11 bases between. CDR3 length: 15 amino acids. CDR1 and CDR2 from the germline V gene are SNHLY and FYNNEI. The CDR3 DNA reads TGTGCCAGCAGTGACAGGCATGTGGACACCGGGGAGCTGTTTTTT. Encoded protein: CASSDRHVDTGELFF. The full variable domain, with the rest looked up from reference TRBV2 and TRBJ2-2, is EPEVTQTPSHQVTQMGQEVILRCVPISNHLYFYWYRQILGQKVEFLVSFYNNEISEKSEIFDDQFSVERPDGSNFTLKIRSTKLEDSAMYFCASSDRHVDTGELFFGEGSRLTVL.

For this clonotype: The junction differs from germline at one of its ends, possibly a read error. Here the CDR3 reads CAGSTTGPYEQYF. The CDR3 nucleotides are TGTGCCGGCAGCACCACAGGGCCCTACGAGCAGTACTTC. The chain carries TRBV7-9 and TRBJ2-5; perhaps TRBD1 as D (6 bases). The DNA end is a closer match to TRBJ2-7, so the J assignment may be wrong. The length of the CDR3 is 13 residues. Germline CDR1 and CDR2: SEHNR and FQNEAQ (reference sequence).

This clonotype was detected only a few times. This chain connects TRBV28 to TRBJ2-7; 7 bases are a match to TRBD1. With 6 bases clipped from V and 2 bases from J, the junction kept 10 bases outside the gene matches. The germline V gene encodes CDR1 MDHEN and CDR2 SYDVKM. CDR3 length: 15 residues. The CDR3 here is CASRMTTGTTYEQYF. The CDR3 DNA reads as TGTGCCAGCAGGATGACGACAGGGACAACCTACGAGCAGTACTTC.

In this sample, this clonotype turned up a few times. The chain has TRBV20-1 and TRBJ2-1; 9 positions match TRBD1. J gave up 3 bases and V 5 bases, and 5 bases lay outside the gene matches. Germline V gives CDR1 DFQATT, CDR2 SNEGSKA (reference sequence). This CDR3 comprises 14 residues. The CDR3 nucleotides read TGCAGTGCTCCAACAGGGGGCTTCTACAATGAGCAGTTCTTC. It is translated as CSAPTGGFYNEQFF.

The chain couples TRBV9 to TRBJ1-2; possible D gene TRBD1, 5 bases. This CDR3 has 16 amino acids. From germline, CDR1 is SGDLS and CDR2 YYNGEE. Between the trimmed V and J ends, which lost 4 bases and 0 bases, there was a span of 16 bases. CDR3 sequence reads: CASSTSGRATNYGYTF. In DNA, the CDR3 is TGTGCCAGCAGCACCTCGGGCAGGGCGACTAACTATGGCTACACCTTC.

This clonotype was seen repeatedly, ten times or more. The chain recombines TRBV12-3 or TRBV12-4 with TRBJ2-5, with 7 nucleotides matching TRBD2. The CDR3 loop spans 15 amino acids. V gave up 5 bases and J gave up 0 bases; unmatched junction bases: 6. The CDR3 nucleotides are TGTGCCAGCAGTAGAGAAACTAGCGACCAAGAGACCCAGTACTTC. This sequence encodes CASSRETSDQETQYF.

The rearrangement uses TRBV12-3 or TRBV12-4 and TRBJ2-3, with unresolved D. This CDR3 is 16 amino acids long. V was pared by 3 bases and J by 0 bases, with 13 bases between. CDR3 sequence reads: CASSLADPGSTDTQYF. The CDR3 nucleotides are TGTGCCAGCAGTTTGGCGGACCCGGGTAGCACAGATACGCAGTATTTT.

This clonotype was detected only a few times. The chain recombines TRBV6-5 with TRBJ1-1; D ambiguous. V was shortened by 0 bases and J by 1 base, with 12 bases between the two germline ends. The CDR3 spans 16 residues. Looked up from germline, CDR1 is MNHEY and CDR2 is SVGAGI. CDR3 loop: CASSYSLTAGNTEAFF. The CDR3 DNA reads TGTGCCAGCAGTTACTCCTTGACCGCGGGGAACACTGAAGCTTTCTTT.